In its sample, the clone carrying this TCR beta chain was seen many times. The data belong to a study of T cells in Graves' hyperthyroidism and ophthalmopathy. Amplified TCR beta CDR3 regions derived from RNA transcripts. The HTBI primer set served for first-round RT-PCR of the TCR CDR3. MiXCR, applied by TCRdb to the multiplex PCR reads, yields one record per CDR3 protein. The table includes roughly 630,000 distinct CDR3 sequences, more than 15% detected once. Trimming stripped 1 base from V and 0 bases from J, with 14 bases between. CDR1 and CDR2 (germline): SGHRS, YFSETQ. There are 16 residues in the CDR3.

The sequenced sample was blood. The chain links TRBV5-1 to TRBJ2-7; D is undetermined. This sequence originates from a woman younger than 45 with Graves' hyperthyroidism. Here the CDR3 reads CASSLSSAVPSYEQYF. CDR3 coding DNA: TGCGCCAGCAGCTTGTCATCGGCGGTTCCCTCCTACGAGCAGTACTTC. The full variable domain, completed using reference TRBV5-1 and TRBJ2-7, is KAGVTQTPRYLIKTRGQQVTLSCSPISGHRSVSWYQQTPGQGLQFLFEYFSETQRNKGNFPGRFSGRQFSNSRSEMNVSTLELGDSALYLCASSLSSAVPSYEQYFGPGTRLTVT.